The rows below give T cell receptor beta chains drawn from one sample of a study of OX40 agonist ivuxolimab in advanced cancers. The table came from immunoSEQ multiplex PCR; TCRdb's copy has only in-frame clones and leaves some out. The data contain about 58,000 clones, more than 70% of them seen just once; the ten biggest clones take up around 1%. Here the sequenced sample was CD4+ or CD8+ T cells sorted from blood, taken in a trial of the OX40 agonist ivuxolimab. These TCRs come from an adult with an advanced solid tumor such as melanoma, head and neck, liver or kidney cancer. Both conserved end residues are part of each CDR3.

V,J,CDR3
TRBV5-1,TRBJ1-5,CASSLGGGSNQPQHF
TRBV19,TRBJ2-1,CASSEVAGSPYNEQFF
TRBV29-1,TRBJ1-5,CSVARGAGQPQHF
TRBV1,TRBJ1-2,CTSSQFAGLANYGYTF
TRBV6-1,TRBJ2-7,CASSGGGTGRYEQYF
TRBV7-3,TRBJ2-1,CASSLNSGASGNNEQFF
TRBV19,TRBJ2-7,CASTRDPSSYEQYF
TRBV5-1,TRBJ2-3,CASSGWDSATDTQYF
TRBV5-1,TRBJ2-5,CASSSRGETQYF
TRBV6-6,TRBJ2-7,CASSSQPAYEQYF
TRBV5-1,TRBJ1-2,CASKVYSGGYGYTF
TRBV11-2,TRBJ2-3,CASSPKDTQYF
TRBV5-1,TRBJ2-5,CASSLALRGETQYF
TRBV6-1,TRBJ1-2,CASRNTGGTNYGYTF
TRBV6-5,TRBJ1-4,CASRDGANEKLFF
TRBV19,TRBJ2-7,CASSIDRLSGEQYF
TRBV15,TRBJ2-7,CATSRGGGGADEQYF
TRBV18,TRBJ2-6,CASSPSWVGANVLTF
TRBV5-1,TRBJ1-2,CASSLEGGSPYYGYTF
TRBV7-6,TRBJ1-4,CASRRSGTNEKLFF
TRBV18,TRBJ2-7,CASSPQAGQNEQYF
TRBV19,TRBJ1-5,CASSTTGSNQPQHF
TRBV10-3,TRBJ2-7,CAISEDRGSTYEQYF
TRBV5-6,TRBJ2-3,CASSLADTQYF
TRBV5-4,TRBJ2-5,CASSVDNLGTQYF
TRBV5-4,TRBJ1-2,CASSSNYGYTF
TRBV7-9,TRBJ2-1,CASSLAGTSGVTEQFF
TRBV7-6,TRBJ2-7,CASSLSRASPGQYF
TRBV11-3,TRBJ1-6,CASSFGNSPLHF
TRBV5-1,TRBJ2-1,CASSGLAGGMDEQFF
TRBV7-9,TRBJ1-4,CASSLSLGNEKLFF
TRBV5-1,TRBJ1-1,CASSPGTANTEAFF
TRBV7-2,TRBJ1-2,CASSLVLRAALHGYTF
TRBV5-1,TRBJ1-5,CASSLAGRTPQHF
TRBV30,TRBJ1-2,CAWRGASPNYGYTF
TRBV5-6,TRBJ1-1,CASSRDRGNTEAFF
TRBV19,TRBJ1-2,CASSTRRHSIYTF
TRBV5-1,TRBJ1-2,CASSKTADAYGYTF
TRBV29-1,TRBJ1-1,CSVEQRQNTEAFF
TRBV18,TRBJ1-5,CASSQQASNQPQHF
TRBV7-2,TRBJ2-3,CASSLSLRLEADTQYF
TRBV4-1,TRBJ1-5,CASSQGALGAESNQPQHF
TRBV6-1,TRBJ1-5,CASIGQYSNQPQHF
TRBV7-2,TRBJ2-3,CASSSRTSGGKNTQYF
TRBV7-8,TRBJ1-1,CASRPAGFNTEAFF
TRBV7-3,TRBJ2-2,CASSFRGQGFTGELFF
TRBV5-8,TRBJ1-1,CASSLWGSTEAFF
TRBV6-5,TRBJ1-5,CASSAGTKKRPQHF
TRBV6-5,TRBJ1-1,CASRGLNTEAFF
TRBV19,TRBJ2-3,CASSMRESTDTQYF
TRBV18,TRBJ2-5,CASSPQGRLKTQYF
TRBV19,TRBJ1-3,CASSRTGMENTIYF
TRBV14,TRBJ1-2,CASSQAYGTGNYGYTF
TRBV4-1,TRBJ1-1,CASSQYDSDSVRKAFF
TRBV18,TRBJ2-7,CASSPTGGYEQYF
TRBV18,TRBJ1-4,CASSSRGATNEKLFF
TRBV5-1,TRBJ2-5,CASSSLAGAGETQYF
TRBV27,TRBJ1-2,CASRTGRRGYTF
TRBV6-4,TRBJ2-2,CASSQEGNTGELFF
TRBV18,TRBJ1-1,CASRGNTEAFF